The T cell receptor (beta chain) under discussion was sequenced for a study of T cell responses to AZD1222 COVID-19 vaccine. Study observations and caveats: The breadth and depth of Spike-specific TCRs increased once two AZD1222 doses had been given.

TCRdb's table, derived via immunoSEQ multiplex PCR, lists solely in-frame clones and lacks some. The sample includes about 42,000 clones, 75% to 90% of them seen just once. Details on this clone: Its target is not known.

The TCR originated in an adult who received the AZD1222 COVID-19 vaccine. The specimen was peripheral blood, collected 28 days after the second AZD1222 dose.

The CDR3 protein is CASSQDAGLNYGYTF. In DNA, the CDR3 is TGTGCCAGCAGCCAAGATGCCGGACTTAACTATGGCTACACCTTC. The chain joins TRBV4-2 to TRBJ1-2; D is ambiguous. The V end lost 0 bases, the J end lost 1 base, and 9 bases lay between the germline ends. Germline V gene sequence: CDR1 LGHNA, CDR2 YNFKEQ. The CDR3 is 15 amino acids.